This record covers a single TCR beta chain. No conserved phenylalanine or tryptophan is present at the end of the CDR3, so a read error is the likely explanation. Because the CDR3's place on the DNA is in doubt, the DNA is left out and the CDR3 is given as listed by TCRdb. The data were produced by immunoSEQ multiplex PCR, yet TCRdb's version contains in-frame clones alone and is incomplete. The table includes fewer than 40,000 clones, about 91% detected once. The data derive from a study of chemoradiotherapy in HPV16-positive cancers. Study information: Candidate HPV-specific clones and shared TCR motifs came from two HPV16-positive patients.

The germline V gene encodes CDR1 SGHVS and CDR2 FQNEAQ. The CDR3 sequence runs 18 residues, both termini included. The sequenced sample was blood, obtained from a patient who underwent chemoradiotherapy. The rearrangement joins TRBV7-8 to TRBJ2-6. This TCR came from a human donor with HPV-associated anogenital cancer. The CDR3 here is CASSCHLFTHKSRANVLT.